Listed below are T cell receptor beta chains from one sample, sequenced in a study of metastatic and nonmetastatic thyroid tumors. TCRdb re-analyzed the PCR reads through MiXCR. The sample lists fewer than 40,000 clones, about 30% occurring once. Sequencing used blood. These receptors were taken from a female donor with papillary thyroid cancer or a benign thyroid nodule (not recorded which). Some clones in this sample may be carry-over from other donors' samples. Each CDR3 is given with its conserved first and last residue. Each record gives: V gene, J gene, clone size, D gene, CDR3 DNA, CDR3 protein. The D gene is left open where the match is weak. Size is omitted from some rows. Given values are once, few, many or a class for expanded clones.

>TRBV4-2|TRBJ2-1|-|-
TGTGCCAGCAGCCCCCGACAGGGGGGGTTACTAGCGGGATCCTACAATGAGCAGTTCTTC
CASSPRQGGLLAGSYNEQFF
>TRBV11-1|TRBJ1-2|many|-
TGTGCCAGCAGCTTACAAGCGGGCAGGGCTAACTATGGCTACACCTTC
CASSLQAGRANYGYTF
>TRBV11-3|TRBJ1-1|-|-
TGTGCCAGCAGCTACGAGGGGACATTGAACACTGAAGCTTTCTTT
CASSYEGTLNTEAFF
>TRBV20-1|TRBJ2-1|-|TRBD2
TGCAGTGCTAGACCTGGACTAGCGGCCATTGAGAGCTCCTACAATGAGCAGTTCTTC
CSARPGLAAIESSYNEQFF
>TRBV2|TRBJ2-3|-|TRBD2
TGTGCCAGCAGTCTGCAAGCGGGGTCCAAAGATACGCAGTATTTT
CASSLQAGSKDTQYF
>TRBV5-4|TRBJ1-5|-|-
TGTGCCAGCAGCTTGGAAAGGGATCAGCCCCAGCATTTT
CASSLERDQPQHF
>TRBV7-9|TRBJ1-2|-|-
TGTGCCAGCAGTACAAGCGGGGCTAACTATGGCTACACCTTC
CASSTSGANYGYTF
>TRBV11-2|TRBJ1-1|many|TRBD1
TGTGCCAGCAGCTGGGACAGGGGGGGTACTGAAGCTTTCTTT
CASSWDRGGTEAFF
>TRBV27|TRBJ2-6|-|-
TGTGCCAGCACAAAAGGGACCTCTGGGGTCAACGTCCTGACTTTC
CASTKGTSGVNVLTF
>TRBV6-1|TRBJ2-1|many|-
TGTGCCAGCAGTATTGATTTCGGGACCAATGAGCAGTTCTTC
CASSIDFGTNEQFF
>TRBV6-1|TRBJ2-7|few|-
TGTGCCAGCAGTCACCTTGGGACGGACTCCTACGAGCAGTACTTC
CASSHLGTDSYEQYF
>TRBV6-4|TRBJ1-1|-|TRBD1
TGTGCCAGCTGTGACTCAGACAGGGCCACTGAAGCTTTCTTT
CASCDSDRATEAFF
>TRBV7-3|TRBJ2-1|-|TRBD2
TGTGCCAGCAGCACCCGGGCAGCGGGAGGACTCGGGCAGTTCTTC
CASSTRAAGGLGQFF
>TRBV19|TRBJ2-7|many|TRBD2
TGTGCCAGTAGTCCGGGACTAGCGGGACTGTACTTC
CASSPGLAGLYF
>TRBV18|TRBJ2-2|many|-
TGTGCCAGCTCACCCACCGGGGAGCTGTTTTTT
CASSPTGELFF
>TRBV24-1|TRBJ2-2|many|TRBD1
TGTGCCACCAGTGATTTCGGGACAGGGGCCGGGGAGCTGTTTTTT
CATSDFGTGAGELFF